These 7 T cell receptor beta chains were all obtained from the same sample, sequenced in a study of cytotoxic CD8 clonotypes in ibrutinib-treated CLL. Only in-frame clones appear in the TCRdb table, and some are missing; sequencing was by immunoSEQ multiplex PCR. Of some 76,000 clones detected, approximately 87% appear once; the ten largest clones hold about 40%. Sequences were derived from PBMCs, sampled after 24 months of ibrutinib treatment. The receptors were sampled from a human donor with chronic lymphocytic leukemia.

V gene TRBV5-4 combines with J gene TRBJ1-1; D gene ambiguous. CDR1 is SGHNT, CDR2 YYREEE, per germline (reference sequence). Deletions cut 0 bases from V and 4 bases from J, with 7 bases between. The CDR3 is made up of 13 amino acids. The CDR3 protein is CASSLGRGTEAFF. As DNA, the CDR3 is TGTGCCAGCAGCTTGGGCCGAGGCACTGAAGCTTTCTTT. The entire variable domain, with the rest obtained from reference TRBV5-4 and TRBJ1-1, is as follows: ETGVTQSPTHLIKTRGQQVTLRCSSQSGHNTVSWYQQALGQGPQFIFQYYREEENGRGNFPPRFSGLQFPNYSSELNVNALELDDSALYLCASSLGRGTEAFFGQGTRLTVV.

This CDR3 reads CASNLGGVTKETQYF. CDR3 coding DNA: TGTGCCAGCAACCTAGGAGGGGTGACGAAAGAGACCCAGTACTTC. J is TRBJ2-5 and V is TRBV6-1; maybe TRBD2 (6 bases). Trimming took 7 bases from V and 3 from J, leaving 18 bases between them. From germline, CDR1 is MNHNS and CDR2 SASEGT. This CDR3 has 15 amino acids.

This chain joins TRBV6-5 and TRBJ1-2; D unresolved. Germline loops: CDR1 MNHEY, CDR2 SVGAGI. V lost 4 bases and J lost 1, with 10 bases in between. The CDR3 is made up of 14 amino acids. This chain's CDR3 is CASSSIDLNYGYTF. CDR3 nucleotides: TGTGCCAGCAGTTCCATAGACCTTAACTATGGCTACACCTTC.

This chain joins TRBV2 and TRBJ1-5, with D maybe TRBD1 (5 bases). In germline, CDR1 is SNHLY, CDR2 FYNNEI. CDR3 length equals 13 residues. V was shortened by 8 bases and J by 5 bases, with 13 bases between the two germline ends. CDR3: CASGRTSYQPQHF. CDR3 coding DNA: TGTGCCAGCGGGAGGACAAGCTATCAGCCCCAGCATTTT.

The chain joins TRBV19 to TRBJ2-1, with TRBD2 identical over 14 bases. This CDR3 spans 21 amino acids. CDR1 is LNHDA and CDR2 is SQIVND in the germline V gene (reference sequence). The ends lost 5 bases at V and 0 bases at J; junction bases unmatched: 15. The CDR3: CASSPGTLGLAGDSSYNEQFF. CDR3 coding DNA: TGTGCCAGTAGTCCCGGGACCTTGGGACTAGCGGGGGACAGCTCCTACAATGAGCAGTTCTTC.

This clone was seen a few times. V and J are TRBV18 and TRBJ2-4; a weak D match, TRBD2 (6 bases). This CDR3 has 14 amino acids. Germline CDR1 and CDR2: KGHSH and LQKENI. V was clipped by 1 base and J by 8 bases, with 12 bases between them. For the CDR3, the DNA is TGTGCCAGCTCACCACGGTCGGAGGGATACATTCAGTACTTC. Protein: CASSPRSEGYIQYF.

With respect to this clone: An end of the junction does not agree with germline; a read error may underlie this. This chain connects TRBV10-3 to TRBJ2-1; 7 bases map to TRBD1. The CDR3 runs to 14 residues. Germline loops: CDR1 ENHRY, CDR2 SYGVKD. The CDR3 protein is CAIRRQGSFNEQFF. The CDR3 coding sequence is TGTGCCATCAGGCGACAGGGATCCTTCAATGAGCAGTTCTTC.